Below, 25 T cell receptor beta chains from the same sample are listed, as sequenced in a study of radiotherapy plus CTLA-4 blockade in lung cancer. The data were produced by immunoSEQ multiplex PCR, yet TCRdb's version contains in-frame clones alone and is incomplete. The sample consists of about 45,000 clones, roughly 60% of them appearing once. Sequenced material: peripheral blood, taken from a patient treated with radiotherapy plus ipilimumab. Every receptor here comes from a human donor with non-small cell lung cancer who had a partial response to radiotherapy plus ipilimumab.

CDR3 in amino acids: CASRVQTVGNSPLHF. In nucleotides, the CDR3 is TGTGCCAGCAGGGTACAGACAGTGGGAAATTCACCCCTCCACTTT. This chain joins TRBV2 and TRBJ1-6; D is possibly TRBD1 (5 bases). Germline-derived CDR1 and CDR2 are SNHLY and FYNNEI. The CDR3 runs 15 residues. The V end lost 6 bases, the J end lost 7 bases, and 16 bases lay between the germline ends.

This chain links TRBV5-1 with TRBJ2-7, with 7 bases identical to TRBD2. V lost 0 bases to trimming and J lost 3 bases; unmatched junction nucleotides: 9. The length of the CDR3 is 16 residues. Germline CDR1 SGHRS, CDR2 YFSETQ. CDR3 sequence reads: CASSLGVASGNYEQYF. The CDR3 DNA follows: TGCGCCAGCAGCTTGGGAGTGGCAAGCGGGAACTACGAGCAGTACTTC.

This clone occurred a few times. CDR3 sequence reads: CASSLGNRGEETQYF. The DNA for the CDR3 is TGCGCCAGCAGCTTGGGGAACAGGGGCGAGGAGACCCAGTACTTC. The rearrangement uses TRBV5-1 and TRBJ2-5; TRBD1 aligns across 7 bases. This CDR3 has 15 residues. J gave up 5 bases and V 0 bases, and 7 bases lay outside the gene matches. The germline CDR1 and CDR2 sequences are SGHRS and YFSETQ.

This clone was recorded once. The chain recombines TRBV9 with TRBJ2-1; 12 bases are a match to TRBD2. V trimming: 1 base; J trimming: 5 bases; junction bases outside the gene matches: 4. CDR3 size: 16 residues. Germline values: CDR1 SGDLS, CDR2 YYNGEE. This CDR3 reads CASSVSGLAGHNEQFF. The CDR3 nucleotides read TGTGCCAGCAGCGTATCGGGACTAGCGGGCCACAATGAGCAGTTCTTC.

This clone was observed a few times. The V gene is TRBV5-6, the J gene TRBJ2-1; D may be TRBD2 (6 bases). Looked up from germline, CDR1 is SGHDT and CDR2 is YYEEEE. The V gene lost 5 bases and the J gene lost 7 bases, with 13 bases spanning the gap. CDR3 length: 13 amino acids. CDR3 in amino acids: CASSLWSGNEQFF. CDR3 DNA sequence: TGTGCCAGCAGTCTCTGGAGCGGGAATGAGCAGTTCTTC. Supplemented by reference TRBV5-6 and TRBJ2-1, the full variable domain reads DAGVTQSPTHLIKTRGQQVTLRCSPKSGHDTVSWYQQALGQGPQFIFQYYEEEERQRGNFPDRFSGHQFPNYSSELNVNALLLGDSALYLCASSLWSGNEQFFGPGTRLTVL.

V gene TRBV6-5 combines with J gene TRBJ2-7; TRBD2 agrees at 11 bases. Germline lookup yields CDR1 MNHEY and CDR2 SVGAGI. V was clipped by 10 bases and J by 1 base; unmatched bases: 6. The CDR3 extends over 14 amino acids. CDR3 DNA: TGTGCCATCAATAGCGGGGGGGCTTCCTACGAGCAGTACTTC. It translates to CAINSGGASYEQYF.

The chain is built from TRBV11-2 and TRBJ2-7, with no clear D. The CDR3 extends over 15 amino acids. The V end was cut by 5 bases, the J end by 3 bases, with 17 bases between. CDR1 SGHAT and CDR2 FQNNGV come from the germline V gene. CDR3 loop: CASSQQNSDIYEQYF. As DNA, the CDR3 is TGTGCCAGCAGCCAGCAAAACAGTGATATCTACGAGCAGTACTTC.

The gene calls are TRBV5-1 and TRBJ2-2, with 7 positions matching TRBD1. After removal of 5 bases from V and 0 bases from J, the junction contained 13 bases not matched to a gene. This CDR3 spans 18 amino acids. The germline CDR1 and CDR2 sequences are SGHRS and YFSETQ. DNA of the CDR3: TGCGCCAGCAGTCCTACTTTAGGGCAGGGGGCGAACACCGGGGAGCTGTTTTTT. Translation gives CASSPTLGQGANTGELFF.

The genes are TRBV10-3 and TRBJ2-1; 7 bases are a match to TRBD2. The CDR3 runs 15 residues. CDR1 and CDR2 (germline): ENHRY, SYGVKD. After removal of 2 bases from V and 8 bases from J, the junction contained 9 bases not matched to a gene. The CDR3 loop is CAISEGEGSLDEQFF. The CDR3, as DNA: TGTGCCATCAGTGAGGGGGAGGGTAGCCTCGATGAGCAGTTCTTC.

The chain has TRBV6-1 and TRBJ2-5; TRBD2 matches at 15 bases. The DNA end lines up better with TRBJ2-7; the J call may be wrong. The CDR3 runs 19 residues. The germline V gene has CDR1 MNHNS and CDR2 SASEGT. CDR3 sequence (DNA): TGTGCCAGCAGTGCCGAAGGCAGGACTAGCGGGAGGGCTCGGTACGAGCAGTACTTC. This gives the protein CASSAEGRTSGRARYEQYF.

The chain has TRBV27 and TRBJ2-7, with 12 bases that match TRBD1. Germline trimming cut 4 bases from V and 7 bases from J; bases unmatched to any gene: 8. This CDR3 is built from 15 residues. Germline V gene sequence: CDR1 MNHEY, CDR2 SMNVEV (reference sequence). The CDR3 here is CASSSRDRGLMEQYF. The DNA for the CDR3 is TGTGCCAGCAGTTCACGGGACAGGGGGCTTATGGAGCAGTACTTC.

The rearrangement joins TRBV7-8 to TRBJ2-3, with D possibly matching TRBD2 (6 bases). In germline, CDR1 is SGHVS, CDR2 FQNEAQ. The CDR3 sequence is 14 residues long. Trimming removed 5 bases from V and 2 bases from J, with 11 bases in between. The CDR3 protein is CASSPWDFTDTQYF. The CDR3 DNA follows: TGTGCCAGCAGCCCCTGGGACTTCACAGATACGCAGTATTTT.

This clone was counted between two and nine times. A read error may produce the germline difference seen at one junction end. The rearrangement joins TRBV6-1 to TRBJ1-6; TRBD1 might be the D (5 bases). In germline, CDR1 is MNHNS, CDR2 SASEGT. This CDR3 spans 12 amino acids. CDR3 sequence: CASSQTNRPHHF. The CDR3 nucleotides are TGTGCCAGCAGTCAAACCAACAGGCCCCACCACTTT.

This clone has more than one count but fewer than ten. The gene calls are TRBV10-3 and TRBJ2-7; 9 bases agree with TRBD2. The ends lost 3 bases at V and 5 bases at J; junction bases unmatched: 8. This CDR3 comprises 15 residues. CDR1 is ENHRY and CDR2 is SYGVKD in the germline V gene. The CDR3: CAISERLAGTHEQYF. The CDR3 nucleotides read TGTGCCATCAGTGAAAGGCTAGCGGGGACTCACGAGCAGTACTTC.

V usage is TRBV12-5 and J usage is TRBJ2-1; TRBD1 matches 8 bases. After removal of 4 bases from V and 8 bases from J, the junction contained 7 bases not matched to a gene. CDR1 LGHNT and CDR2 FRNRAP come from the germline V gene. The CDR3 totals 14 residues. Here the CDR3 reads CASGYGQGGDEQFF. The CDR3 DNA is TGTGCTAGTGGTTACGGACAGGGCGGGGATGAGCAGTTCTTC.

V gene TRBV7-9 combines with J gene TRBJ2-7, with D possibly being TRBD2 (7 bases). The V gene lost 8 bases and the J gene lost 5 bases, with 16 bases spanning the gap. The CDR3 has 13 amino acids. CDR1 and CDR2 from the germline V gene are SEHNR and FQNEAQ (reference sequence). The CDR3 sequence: CASWGGENDEQYF. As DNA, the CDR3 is TGTGCCAGCTGGGGGGGCGAAAATGACGAGCAGTACTTC.

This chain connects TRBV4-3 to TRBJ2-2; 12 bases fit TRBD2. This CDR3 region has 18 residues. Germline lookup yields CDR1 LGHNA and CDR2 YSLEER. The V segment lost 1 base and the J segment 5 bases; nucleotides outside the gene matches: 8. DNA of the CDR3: TGCGCCAGCAGCCAAGTCCCTAGCGGGGGGGCGGATACCGGGGAGCTGTTTTTT. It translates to CASSQVPSGGADTGELFF.

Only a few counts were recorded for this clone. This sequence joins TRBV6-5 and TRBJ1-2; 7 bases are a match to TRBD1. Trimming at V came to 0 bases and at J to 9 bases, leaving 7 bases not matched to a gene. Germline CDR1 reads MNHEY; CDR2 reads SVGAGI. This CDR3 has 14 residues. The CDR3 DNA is TGTGCCAGCAGTTACTCGATAGGGGACAGTAGCTACACCTTC. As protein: CASSYSIGDSSYTF.

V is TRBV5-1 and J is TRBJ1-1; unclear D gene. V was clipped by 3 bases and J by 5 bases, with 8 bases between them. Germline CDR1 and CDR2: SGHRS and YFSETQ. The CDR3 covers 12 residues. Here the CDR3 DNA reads TGCGCCAGCAGCTGGAGCGTAACTGAAGCTTTCTTT. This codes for CASSWSVTEAFF. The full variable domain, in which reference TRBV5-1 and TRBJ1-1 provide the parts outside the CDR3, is KAGVTQTPRYLIKTRGQQVTLSCSPISGHRSVSWYQQTPGQGLQFLFEYFSETQRNKGNFPGRFSGRQFSNSRSEMNVSTLELGDSALYLCASSWSVTEAFFGQGTRLTVV.

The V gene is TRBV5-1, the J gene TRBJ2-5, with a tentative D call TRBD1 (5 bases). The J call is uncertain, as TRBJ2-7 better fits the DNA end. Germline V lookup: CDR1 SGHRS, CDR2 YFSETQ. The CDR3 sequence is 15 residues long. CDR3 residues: CASSLAGTGTYEQYF. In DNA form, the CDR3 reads TGCGCCAGCAGCTTGGCCGGTACAGGAACCTACGAGCAGTACTTC.

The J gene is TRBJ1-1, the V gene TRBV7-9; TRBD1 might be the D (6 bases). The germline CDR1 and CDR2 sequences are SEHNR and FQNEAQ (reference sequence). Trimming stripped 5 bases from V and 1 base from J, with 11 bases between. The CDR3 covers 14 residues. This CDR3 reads CASSARGQNTEAFF. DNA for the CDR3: TGTGCCAGCAGCGCACGGGGACAGAACACTGAAGCTTTCTTT.

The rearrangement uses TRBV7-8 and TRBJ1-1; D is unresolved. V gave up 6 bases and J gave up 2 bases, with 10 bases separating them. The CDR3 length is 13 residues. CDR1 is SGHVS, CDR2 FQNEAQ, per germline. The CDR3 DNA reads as TGTGCCAGCAGTTTCCGGGGTAACACTGAAGCTTTCTTT. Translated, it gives CASSFRGNTEAFF. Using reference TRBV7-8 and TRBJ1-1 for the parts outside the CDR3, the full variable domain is GAGVSQSPRYKVAKRGQDVALRCDPISGHVSLFWYQQALGQGPEFLTYFQNEAQLDKSGLPSDRFFAERPEGSVSTLKIQRTQQEDSAVYLCASSFRGNTEAFFGQGTRLTVV.

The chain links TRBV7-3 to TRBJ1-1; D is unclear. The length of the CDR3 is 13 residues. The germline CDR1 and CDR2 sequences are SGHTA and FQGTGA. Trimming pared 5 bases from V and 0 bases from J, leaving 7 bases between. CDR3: CASSPGLNTEAFF. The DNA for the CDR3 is TGTGCCAGCAGCCCGGGATTGAACACTGAAGCTTTCTTT.

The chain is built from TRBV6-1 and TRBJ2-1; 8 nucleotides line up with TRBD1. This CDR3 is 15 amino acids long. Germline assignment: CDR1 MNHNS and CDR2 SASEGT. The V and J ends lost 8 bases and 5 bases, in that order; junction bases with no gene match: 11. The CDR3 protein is CASFPGTGFHNEQFF. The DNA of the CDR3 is TGTGCCAGCTTTCCCGGGACAGGATTCCACAATGAGCAGTTCTTC.

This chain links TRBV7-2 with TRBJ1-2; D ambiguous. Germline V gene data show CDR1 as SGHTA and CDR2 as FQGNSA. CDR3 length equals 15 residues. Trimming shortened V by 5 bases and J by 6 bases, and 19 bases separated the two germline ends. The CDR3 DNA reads TGTGCCAGCAGCCCTACCGGACCGGGATGGAATGGCTACACCTTC. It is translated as CASSPTGPGWNGYTF.